The next 10 T cell receptor beta chains were all read from a single sample in a study of cytomegalovirus exposure and HLA in healthy donors. This PCR relied on a set of 60 Vbeta primers and 13 Jbeta primers. The repertoire was sequenced with immunoSEQ multiplex PCR; TCRdb's copy has only in-frame clones and lacks some. The sample records 150,000 to 200,000 clones, 76% being singletons. Sequencing input: PBMCs. Every receptor here comes from a man aged 18 to 29 in good health and CMV-seronegative.

The chain recombines TRBV9 with TRBJ1-1; no definite D call. This CDR3 region has 16 residues. Germline V gene sequence: CDR1 SGDLS, CDR2 YYNGEE. V was cut by 0 bases and J by 1 base, with 13 bases left in between. This CDR3 reads CASSVDMGRGNTEAFF. The CDR3 region has the DNA TGTGCCAGCAGCGTAGATATGGGTCGCGGGAACACTGAAGCTTTCTTT.

The rearrangement uses TRBV28 and TRBJ1-6; D is undetermined. Germline V gives CDR1 MDHEN, CDR2 SYDVKM. Trimming removed 4 bases at V and 0 bases at J, with 4 bases between. The CDR3 length is 14 residues. The CDR3 is CASSWSSYNSPLHF. CDR3 nucleotides: TGTGCCAGCAGTTGGAGCTCCTATAATTCACCCCTCCACTTT.

The V call is TRBV7-9, the J call TRBJ2-3; tentatively, D is TRBD2 (6 bases). Trimming pared 5 bases from V and 2 bases from J, leaving 11 bases between. CDR3 length: 14 residues. Germline CDR1 and CDR2: SEHNR and FQNEAQ (reference sequence). This chain's CDR3 is CASSPGLSTDTQYF. The CDR3 DNA follows: TGTGCCAGCAGCCCGGGACTTTCCACAGATACGCAGTATTTT.

The chain is built from TRBV28 and TRBJ1-1, with 7 nucleotides matching TRBD1. CDR1 and CDR2 (germline): MDHEN, SYDVKM. Trimming cost V 7 bases and J 1 base; bases outside gene matches: 6. The CDR3 has 14 amino acids. In DNA form, the CDR3 reads TGTGCCAGCAAATCGGGACAGCGGAACACTGAAGCTTTCTTT. Translated, it gives CASKSGQRNTEAFF.

CDR3 region: CAIRPGQGTYEQYF. The CDR3 coding sequence is TGTGCCATCAGGCCGGGACAGGGGACTTACGAGCAGTACTTC. The chain couples TRBV10-3 to TRBJ2-7, with 10 nucleotides matching TRBD1. Germline-derived CDR1 and CDR2 are ENHRY and SYGVKD. J lost 4 bases, V lost 6 bases, and 6 bases had no gene match. This CDR3 spans 14 amino acids.

The rearrangement uses TRBV7-9 and TRBJ1-1; TRBD1 matches 8 bases. In germline, CDR1 is SEHNR, CDR2 FQNEAQ (reference sequence). There are 18 residues in the CDR3. V lost 1 base and J lost 3; bases outside the gene matches: 13. The CDR3 bases are TGTGCCAGCAGCTTAGATTTACGCCGGACAGGGTATGACACTGAAGCTTTCTTT. Amino acids: CASSLDLRRTGYDTEAFF.

This chain connects TRBV5-6 to TRBJ1-2; D is possibly TRBD1 (6 bases). V was cut by 4 bases and J by 8 bases, with 21 bases left in between. CDR3 length equals 15 residues. CDR1 and CDR2 from the germline V gene are SGHDT and YYEEEE. CDR3 amino acids: CASSQKHLDRDGYTF. In nucleotides, the CDR3 is TGTGCCAGCAGCCAAAAACACCTGGACAGAGACGGCTACACCTTC.

The CDR3 coding sequence is TGTGCCAGCAGTTTTAGTGGTGGGCGGCCCCAGCATTTT. Its protein is CASSFSGGRPQHF. V usage is TRBV27 and J usage is TRBJ1-5; D remains unclear. V lost 3 bases, J lost 9 bases, and 12 bases lay in between. Germline CDR1 MNHEY, CDR2 SMNVEV (reference sequence). This CDR3 comprises 13 residues.

V usage is TRBV7-6 and J usage is TRBJ2-7, with 7 bases lining up with TRBD1. With 2 bases clipped from V and 1 base from J, the junction kept 5 bases outside the gene matches. Germline CDR1 and CDR2: SGHVS and FNYEAQ. The CDR3 runs 15 residues. In nucleotides, the CDR3 is TGTGCCAGCAGCTTATTCCCGACAGGGTCCTACGAGCAGTACTTC. Protein product: CASSLFPTGSYEQYF.

V gene TRBV27 combines with J gene TRBJ2-7; 8 bases line up with TRBD2. The CDR3 runs 14 residues. V trimming: 3 bases; J trimming: 6 bases; junction bases outside the gene matches: 7. CDR1 is MNHEY and CDR2 is SMNVEV in the germline V gene (reference sequence). The CDR3 nucleotides are TGTGCCAGCAGTTTTGGAGCGGGAGAAGGCGAGCAGTACTTC. This gives the protein CASSFGAGEGEQYF.